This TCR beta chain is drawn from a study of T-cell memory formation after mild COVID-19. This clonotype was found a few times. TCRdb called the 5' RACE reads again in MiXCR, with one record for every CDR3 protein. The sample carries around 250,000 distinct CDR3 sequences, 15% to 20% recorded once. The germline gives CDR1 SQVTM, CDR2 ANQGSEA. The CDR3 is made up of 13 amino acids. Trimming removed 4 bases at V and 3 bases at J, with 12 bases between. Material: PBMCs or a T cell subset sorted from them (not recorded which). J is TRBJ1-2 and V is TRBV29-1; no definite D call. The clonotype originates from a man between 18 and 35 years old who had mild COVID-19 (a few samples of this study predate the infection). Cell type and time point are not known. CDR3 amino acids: CSVVWDWDYGYTF. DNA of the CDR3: TGCAGCGTTGTATGGGATTGGGACTATGGCTACACCTTC.